The rows below give T cell receptor beta chains drawn from one sample of a study of T cells in tuberculosis. Only in-frame clones appear in the TCRdb table, and some are missing; sequencing was by immunoSEQ multiplex PCR. The sample has 35,000 to 40,000 clones; 90% to 95% are singletons. The sequenced sample consisted of PBMCs. The receptors shown here come from a donor between 10 and 35 years old with latent tuberculosis or without tuberculosis infection. Some clones in this sample may be carry-over from other donors' samples. The CDR3 runs from the conserved cysteine through the conserved F or W.

v_gene: TRBV5-1
len: 15
CDR3aa: CASSLDGTLNTEAFF

v_gene: TRBV30
len: 14
CDR3aa: CAWSKEQLNQPQHF

v_gene: TRBV6-5
len: 15
CDR3aa: CASSYSGSGVDIQYF

v_gene: TRBV7-8
len: 18
CDR3aa: CASSYRDRLYRGANVLTF

v_gene: TRBV28
len: 14
CDR3aa: CASSLTGGGLEAFF

v_gene: TRBV5-6
len: 17
CDR3aa: CASSFSTHQAMNTEAFF

v_gene: TRBV7-2
len: 15
CDR3aa: CASSFRISGANVLTF

v_gene: TRBV6-6
len: 14
CDR3aa: CASSYGEGNTEAFF

v_gene: TRBV11-2
len: 13
CDR3aa: CASSQGTPSGYTF

v_gene: TRBV13
len: 13
CDR3aa: CASSAQAEETQYF

v_gene: TRBV6-5
len: 14
CDR3aa: CASSPGQGAYEQYF